This T cell receptor beta chain derives from a study of tumor-infiltrating lymphocytes in primary liver carcinoma. Unsorted bulk tissue of roughly 17-33 mg yielded co-extracted RNA and DNA. Patients were treatment-naive with chronic HBV infection. The authors sampled five separate regions per tumor. TCR beta cDNA was prepared out of roughly 0.5 ug total RNA by means of a constant-region primer. Modified slightly, ARM-PCR produced TCR beta libraries over three nested multiplex PCR rounds. The first two PCR rounds, nine to ten cycles each, used TRBV1-TRBV30 forward primers and a C-beta reverse primer. One entry per CDR3 protein, called by TCRdb with MiXCR from the multiplex PCR reads. This table has around 29,000 distinct CDR3 sequences, 75% to 85% appearing once. Study-wide points: Merely some 7.5-25% of top clones spanned all five tumor regions. Lower overlap was observed for tumor-adjacent and tumor-blood pairs relative to tumor region pairs.

With respect to this clonotype: What it binds is unknown. An end of the junction differs from the germline gene, which may be a read error.

This CDR3 has 16 residues. The germline gives CDR1 LGHNA, CDR2 YSLEER. The V and J genes are TRBV4-3 and TRBJ2-1; perhaps TRBD2 as D (6 bases). This receptor was identified in a middle-aged man with primary liver carcinoma and hepatitis B virus infection. The source material was liver tumor tissue from sampling region 5. The sample's subset: tumor region T5, tumor centre. The CDR3 sequence: CASSQPLASTYNEQFF. In DNA, the CDR3 is TGCGCTAGCAGCCAACCACTAGCCTCTACCTACAATGAGCAGTTCTTC.